These T cell receptor beta chains were read from a single sample in a study of cytomegalovirus exposure and HLA in healthy donors. TCRdb's copy holds only in-frame clones and misses some; the assay was immunoSEQ multiplex PCR. The table lists 150,000 to 200,000 clones, 75% of them singletons. The sample was PBMCs. The source is a male donor in good health and CMV-seronegative. The CDR3 runs from the conserved cysteine through the conserved F or W. D genes are given only for firm matches. Size values are once, few and many counts, or a class for expanded clones, and some rows have none.

V,J,D,size,DNA,CDR3
TRBV6-5,TRBJ1-2,-,-,TGTGCCAGCAGTTCCCGGGACAAAGGGGCCTATGGCTACACCTTC,CASSSRDKGAYGYTF
TRBV19,TRBJ1-2,TRBD1,-,TGTGCCAGTAGTGTCTCGACAGGGGCGGGCTATGGCTACACCTTC,CASSVSTGAGYGYTF
TRBV29-1,TRBJ1-2,TRBD1,-,TGCAGCGGGGGGGACAGGTCGTCCTATGGCTACACCTTC,CSGGDRSSYGYTF
TRBV5-7,TRBJ2-7,TRBD2,-,TGTGCCAGCAGCTTGGGACTAGCGGGAGTTCCCCACGAGCAGTACTTC,CASSLGLAGVPHEQYF
TRBV6-1,TRBJ2-1,TRBD2,-,TGTGCCAGCAGAGTAGCTAGCGGGAGCAGCAATGAGCAGTTCTTC,CASRVASGSSNEQFF
TRBV6-1,TRBJ1-1,-,few,TGTGCCAGCTTGAGAGGCGCTGAAGCTTTCTTT,CASLRGAEAFF
TRBV9,TRBJ2-1,-,-,TGTGCCAGCAGCGTAGTCCCCTCCGGACAGTCCATTGAGCAGTTCTTC,CASSVVPSGQSIEQFF
TRBV28,TRBJ2-3,-,-,TGTGCCAGCAAAGGACACATCACAGATACGCAGTATTTT,CASKGHITDTQYF
TRBV2,TRBJ1-1,-,few,TGTGCCAGCAGGGCCCAGGGTAAAGGCCCTGAAGCTTTCTTT,CASRAQGKGPEAFF
TRBV9,TRBJ2-1,TRBD1,-,TGTGCCAGCAGCGTTGGGACAGGGAACACCTACAATGAGCAGTTCTTC,CASSVGTGNTYNEQFF
TRBV28,TRBJ1-1,-,-,TGTGCCAGCAGTTTTTGGGGGGTGAACACTGAAGCTTTCTTT,CASSFWGVNTEAFF
TRBV15,TRBJ2-6,-,-,TGTGCCACCAGCAGACAGAGGGTGGGGGCCAACGTCCTGACTTTC,CATSRQRVGANVLTF
TRBV10-3,TRBJ2-1,TRBD2,-,TGTGCCATCAGTGAGTCCGGGACTAGCGGGAGTGGGTACAATGAGCAGTTCTTC,CAISESGTSGSGYNEQFF
TRBV4-3,TRBJ1-4,TRBD1,once,TGCGCCAGCAGCCAACAAGGACAGGGCGTTAAAGAAAAACTGTTTTTT,CASSQQGQGVKEKLFF
TRBV7-6,TRBJ1-5,TRBD1,-,TGTGCCAGCAGCGTCGGACAGGGTGCCCTGGTCGGTCAGCCCCAGCATTTT,CASSVGQGALVGQPQHF
TRBV6-5,TRBJ1-2,-,-,TGTGCCAGCAGTTACAGGCAGGACTATGGCTACACCTTC,CASSYRQDYGYTF
TRBV5-5,TRBJ2-7,-,once,TGTGCCAGCAGCTTCGCGGGGACCTGGCACTACGAGCAGTACTTC,CASSFAGTWHYEQYF
TRBV6-1,TRBJ1-6,-,-,TGTGCCAGCACAGACTATAATTCACCCCTCCACTTT,CASTDYNSPLHF
TRBV4-3,TRBJ2-6,-,-,TGCGCCAGCAGCCAAGACGGGTCAAACTCTGGGGCCAACGTCCTGACTTTC,CASSQDGSNSGANVLTF
TRBV7-9,TRBJ1-6,-,-,TGTGCCAGCAGCTCCAGGGGTGGCTCCTATAATTCACCCCTCCACTTT,CASSSRGGSYNSPLHF
TRBV7-2,TRBJ1-5,TRBD1,-,TGTGCCAGCAGCCCGCAGGGGGATCAGCCCCAGCATTTT,CASSPQGDQPQHF
TRBV29-1,TRBJ2-5,TRBD1,-,TGCAGCGTACGTAGGGGACAGGGGTCGGAGACCCAGTACTTC,CSVRRGQGSETQYF
TRBV29-1,TRBJ1-3,-,-,TGCAGCGTCGATTTACAGGGAGCTGGAAACACCATATATTTT,CSVDLQGAGNTIYF
TRBV28,TRBJ2-7,TRBD2,-,TGTGCCAGCAGTTCTAGCGGGAGCCGGGTCTACGAGCAGTACTTC,CASSSSGSRVYEQYF
TRBV12-5,TRBJ1-5,TRBD1,-,TGTGCTAGTGGTCAAGGGACAGGCAATCAGCCCCAGCATTTT,CASGQGTGNQPQHF
TRBV7-2,TRBJ1-1,TRBD1,-,TGTGCCAGCAGCCAGACAGGGGGCACTGAAGCTTTCTTT,CASSQTGGTEAFF
TRBV5-8,TRBJ2-7,-,-,TGTGCCAGCAGCTTGGAGGCGGGGACAGCATACGAGCAGTACTTC,CASSLEAGTAYEQYF
TRBV7-6,TRBJ2-3,TRBD1,-,TGTGCCAGCAGCTTCGGACAGGGAGGCGATACGCAGTATTTT,CASSFGQGGDTQYF
TRBV7-9,TRBJ2-1,-,-,TGTGCCAGCAGCTCCCTAGGCGACTATGACAATGAGCAGTTCTTC,CASSSLGDYDNEQFF
TRBV11-1,TRBJ2-3,-,few,TGTGCCAGCAGCCCGAGGACTTACACAGATACGCAGTATTTT,CASSPRTYTDTQYF
TRBV6-5,TRBJ1-4,TRBD1,-,TGTGCCAGCAGAAACAGGGGCTGGGGTGAAAAACTGTTTTTT,CASRNRGWGEKLFF
TRBV7-9,TRBJ1-3,-,-,TGTGCCAGCAGCTTAGCATCCGGGGGAGGAAACACCATATATTTT,CASSLASGGGNTIYF
TRBV4-2,TRBJ1-5,TRBD1,-,TGTGCCAGCAGCCAAGGGACAGGGTCTAGCAATCAGCCCCAGCATTTT,CASSQGTGSSNQPQHF
TRBV6-1,TRBJ1-1,-,few,TGTGCCACCCGGACGGGGACTTCAATGAACACTGAAGCTTTCTTT,CATRTGTSMNTEAFF
TRBV28,TRBJ2-3,TRBD1,-,TGTGCCAGCAGGTCAGGGGGTCAAGGTACAGATACGCAGTATTTT,CASRSGGQGTDTQYF
TRBV7-3,TRBJ1-2,TRBD1,-,TGTGCCAGCAGCTCGGACAGGAGGGGTTGGGGCTACACCTTC,CASSSDRRGWGYTF